Below, one T cell receptor (beta chain) is given with its context. Its antigen is currently unknown. The sample is drawn from a study of CD8 T cell repertoires and HIV-1 epitope variants. On the study more broadly: Each of Twenty-five Gag and Nef epitope peptides stimulated a separate culture.

Generated by immunoSEQ multiplex PCR, the TCRdb table keeps only in-frame clones and is missing some. Of some 6,000 clones detected, 65% to 75% appear once; the ten largest clones hold around 38%. The sequenced sample was cultured CD8+ T cells derived from PBMCs. The source of this sequence is a male donor with HIV.

CDR3 coding DNA: TGCGCCAGCAGCCAAGATGTGGGGTATAATTCACCCCTCCACTTT. Encoded protein: CASSQDVGYNSPLHF. The chain links TRBV4-3 to TRBJ1-6, with D unresolved. The CDR3 length is 15 residues. V was trimmed by 0 bases and J by 4 bases, leaving 7 bases between them. Germline CDR1 and CDR2: LGHNA and YSLEER.